These 29 T cell receptor beta chains were all obtained from the same sample, sequenced in a study of T cell responses to AZD1222 COVID-19 vaccine. Profiled with immunoSEQ multiplex PCR; TCRdb holds only in-frame clones, not every one. The sample records tens of thousands of clones, about 80% being singletons. Source: peripheral blood, taken 28 days after the second dose of the MenACWY control vaccine. These receptors were obtained from an adult who received the MenACWY meningococcal vaccine as a control.

By share of the sample, this clone is medium-sized. The chain links TRBV28 to TRBJ2-7, with unresolved D. The V end lost 6 bases, the J end lost 3 bases, and 12 bases lay between the germline ends. The length of the CDR3 is 13 residues. Germline loops: CDR1 MDHEN, CDR2 SYDVKM. The CDR3 here is CASSPPASYEQYF. The DNA of the CDR3 is TGTGCCAGCAGCCCGCCCGCTAGCTACGAGCAGTACTTC.

The chain recombines TRBV15 with TRBJ1-1; no definite D call. The CDR3 length is 15 residues. CDR1 and CDR2 from the germline V gene are LNHNV and YYDKDF (reference sequence). The ends were cut back, 5 bases at V and 3 bases at J, with 16 bases in the middle. CDR3 in DNA: TGTGCCACCAGCGAATTAACGTGGTCCGACACTGAAGCTTTCTTT. Its protein product is CATSELTWSDTEAFF.

The chain carries TRBV4-1 and TRBJ1-6, with D possibly TRBD1 on 5 matching bases. The germline V gene encodes CDR1 MGHRA and CDR2 YSYEKL. This CDR3 has 14 amino acids. Trimming stripped 1 base from V and 14 bases from J, with 15 bases between. In nucleotides, the CDR3 is TGCGCCAGCAGCCAAGGGGACGGTATAAGTACCCTCCACTTT. It encodes CASSQGDGISTLHF.

The CDR3 region is CASSPLRAGGYTF. The CDR3, as DNA: TGCGCCAGCAGCCCCCTTCGGGCAGGTGGCTACACCTTC. The chain uses TRBV4-1 and TRBJ1-2; no firm D call. Germline V gene sequence: CDR1 MGHRA, CDR2 YSYEKL. The V end lost 4 bases, the J end lost 7 bases, and 13 bases lay between the germline ends. The CDR3 is 13 amino acids.

This chain joins TRBV7-9 and TRBJ1-2; D uncertain. V lost 7 bases and J 2 bases, leaving 11 bases between the germline ends. CDR3 length: 13 amino acids. Germline lookup yields CDR1 SEHNR and CDR2 FQNEAQ (reference sequence). The CDR3 DNA reads TGTGCCAGCACCCTATACTGGAACTATGGCTACACCTTC. This gives the protein CASTLYWNYGYTF. The entire variable domain, with the rest obtained from reference TRBV7-9 and TRBJ1-2, is as follows: DTGVSQNPRHKITKRGQNVTFRCDPISEHNRLYWYRQTLGQGPEFLTYFQNEAQLEKSRLLSDRFSAERPKGSFSTLEIQRTEQGDSAMYLCASTLYWNYGYTFGSGTRLTVV.

V and J are TRBV5-1 and TRBJ2-5; the match to TRBD2 covers 10 bases. The V gene end was trimmed by 4 bases and the J gene end by 4 bases; junction bases not matched to a gene: 4. The CDR3 is 14 residues long. Germline V lookup: CDR1 SGHRS, CDR2 YFSETQ. For the CDR3, the DNA is TGCGCCAGCAGCAAGGGACTAGCGAGAGAGACCCAGTACTTC. Residues: CASSKGLARETQYF.

The chain uses TRBV28 and TRBJ2-1, with 15 bases fitting TRBD2. The V gene end was trimmed by 9 bases and the J gene end by 4 bases; junction bases not matched to a gene: 1. In germline, CDR1 is MDHEN, CDR2 SYDVKM. This CDR3 region has 14 residues. The CDR3, as DNA: TGTGCCAGTGGGACTAGCGGGAGGTACAATGAGCAGTTCTTC. The encoded protein is CASGTSGRYNEQFF.

This clone was seen a few times. V is TRBV5-1 and J is TRBJ1-1; the match to TRBD1 covers 7 bases. Trimming took 4 bases from V and 4 from J; bases not matched to a gene: 4. The germline CDR1 and CDR2 sequences are SGHRS and YFSETQ. The CDR3 has 13 amino acids. CDR3: CASSVGTATEAFF. The CDR3 DNA is TGCGCCAGCAGCGTCGGGACAGCCACTGAAGCTTTCTTT.

The chain is built from TRBV14 and TRBJ1-1, with 8 positions matching TRBD1. Germline CDR1 reads SGHDN; CDR2 reads FVKESK. The CDR3 extends over 14 amino acids. The V gene end was trimmed by 6 bases and the J gene end by 0 bases; junction bases not matched to a gene: 3. The DNA of the CDR3 is TGTGCCAGCAGTCGACAGGGGTTGAACACTGAAGCTTTCTTT. Amino acid sequence: CASSRQGLNTEAFF. The whole variable domain, filled in from reference TRBV14 and TRBJ1-1, reads EAGVTQFPSHSVIEKGQTVTLRCDPISGHDNLYWYRRVMGKEIKFLLHFVKESKQDESGMPNNRFLAERTGGTYSTLKVQPAELEDSGVYFCASSRQGLNTEAFFGQGTRLTVV.

This clone was detected once. The chain is built from TRBV7-9 and TRBJ1-2, with D maybe TRBD1 (5 bases). Germline assignment: CDR1 SEHNR and CDR2 FQNEAQ (reference sequence). With 2 bases removed from V and 5 bases from J, the gap between germline ends came to 12 bases. The CDR3 length is 14 residues. The CDR3 DNA is TGTGCCAGCAGCTTATCCGGGGCGGAATATGGCTACACCTTC. Its protein product is CASSLSGAEYGYTF.

This clone is a singleton in its sample. This chain uses TRBV27 with TRBJ1-2, with D possibly being TRBD1 (5 bases). Between the trimmed V and J ends, which lost 2 bases and 6 bases, there was a span of 19 bases. The CDR3 is 16 residues long. Germline CDR1 is MNHEY and CDR2 is SMNVEV (reference sequence). In DNA form, the CDR3 reads TGTGCCAGCAGTTTAGAGGGGATCTCTCCCACGAATGGCTACACCTTC. This translates into CASSLEGISPTNGYTF.

The J gene is TRBJ2-4, the V gene TRBV14, with a possible D match to TRBD2 (6 bases). The V gene's germline CDR1 is SGHDN and CDR2 FVKESK. V lost 0 bases and J 0 bases, leaving 12 bases between the germline ends. The CDR3 totals 17 residues. This chain's CDR3 is CASSQDHGGLAKNIQYF. The CDR3 DNA is TGTGCCAGCAGCCAAGATCATGGGGGACTAGCCAAAAACATTCAGTACTTC.

The genes are TRBV9 and TRBJ2-1; D might be TRBD1 or TRBD2, each matching 5 bases. The germline V gene encodes CDR1 SGDLS and CDR2 YYNGEE. The CDR3 has 16 amino acids. Trimming left V 0 bases short and J 6 bases short, with 16 bases between. In nucleotides, the CDR3 is TGTGCCAGCAGCGTAGGACACCGCAATGGGGGCAATGAGCAGTTCTTC. This sequence encodes CASSVGHRNGGNEQFF.

This clone was recorded only once. This chain connects TRBV6-5 to TRBJ2-1; perhaps TRBD1 as D (5 bases). The V end was cut by 5 bases, the J end by 3 bases, with 14 bases between. Germline lookup yields CDR1 MNHEY and CDR2 SVGAGI. The length of the CDR3 is 15 residues. The CDR3 DNA is TGTGCCAGCAGTCCGCAGGGAAGGTACTACAATGAGCAGTTCTTC. Amino acid sequence: CASSPQGRYYNEQFF.

The chain joins TRBV29-1 to TRBJ2-4, with TRBD1 matching 8 bases. V lost 2 bases to trimming and J lost 12 bases; unmatched junction nucleotides: 3. Germline V CDR1 and CDR2: SQVTM, ANQGSEA. The CDR3 totals 11 residues. CDR3 in amino acids: CSVERGQAQYF. CDR3 sequence (DNA): TGCAGCGTTGAACGGGGACAGGCTCAGTACTTC. Supplemented by reference TRBV29-1 and TRBJ2-4, the full variable domain reads SAVISQKPSRDICQRGTSLTIQCQVDSQVTMMFWYRQQPGQSLTLIATANQGSEATYESGFVIDKFPISRPNLTFSTLTVSNMSPEDSSIYLCSVERGQAQYFGAGTRLSVL.

This rearrangement joins TRBV9 to TRBJ1-1; D might be TRBD1 (6 bases). The CDR3 has 15 residues. V lost 0 bases to trimming and J lost 5 bases, with 14 bases between them. CDR1 is SGDLS, CDR2 YYNGEE, per germline. The CDR3 sequence: CASSVGGGLFTEAFF. The CDR3 DNA follows: TGTGCCAGCAGCGTAGGCGGGGGGCTCTTTACTGAAGCTTTCTTT.

The rearrangement uses TRBV5-1 and TRBJ1-2, with 7 bases lining up with TRBD1. V lost 3 bases to trimming and J lost 4 bases; unmatched junction nucleotides: 9. This CDR3 has 15 amino acids. Germline V CDR1 and CDR2: SGHRS, YFSETQ. The CDR3 loop reads CASSWGRQGGYGYTF. For the CDR3, the DNA is TGCGCCAGCAGCTGGGGTCGACAGGGCGGCTATGGCTACACCTTC.

The chain recombines TRBV5-4 with TRBJ2-4; D is ambiguous. The CDR3 contains 13 residues. The germline V gene has CDR1 SGHNT and CDR2 YYREEE (reference sequence). The V and J ends lost 4 bases and 14 bases respectively, with 19 bases between them. CDR3 in amino acids: CASSRDRTGPEYF. The DNA for the CDR3 is TGTGCCAGCAGCCGCGATCGGACGGGCCCAGAGTACTTC.

This clone has a handful of counts. The V and J genes are TRBV14 and TRBJ2-2; unclear D gene. V gave up 0 bases and J gave up 0 bases, with 5 bases separating them. This CDR3 has 15 residues. The V gene's germline CDR1 is SGHDN and CDR2 FVKESK. Written as DNA, the CDR3 is TGTGCCAGCAGCCAAGAGTTCGCGAACACCGGGGAGCTGTTTTTT. As protein: CASSQEFANTGELFF.

The chain's CDR3 is CASSLEDTGELFF. In DNA, the CDR3 is TGTGCCAGCAGCTTGGAGGACACCGGGGAGCTGTTTTTT. The chain recombines TRBV11-2 with TRBJ2-2; a weak D match, TRBD2 (5 bases). Germline V gives CDR1 SGHAT, CDR2 FQNNGV. The CDR3 runs to 13 residues. Between the trimmed V and J ends, which lost 3 bases and 3 bases, there was a span of 5 bases.

The chain couples TRBV5-8 to TRBJ2-2; D may match TRBD1 or TRBD2 (5 bases each). Germline values: CDR1 SGHTS, CDR2 YDEGEE. V gave up 4 bases and J gave up 6 bases, with 16 bases separating them. The CDR3 spans 15 residues. Here the CDR3 reads CASSTGTQRPGELFF. The CDR3 coding sequence is TGTGCCAGCAGCACCGGGACCCAGCGCCCCGGGGAGCTGTTTTTT.

This clone was seen only a few times. The CDR3 spells CASSPRQETQYF. CDR3 nucleotide sequence: TGTGCCAGCAGCCCGCGACAAGAGACCCAGTACTTC. This chain uses TRBV3-1 (or the pseudogene TRBV3-2) with TRBJ2-5; the D is unclear. The germline CDR1 and CDR2 sequences are LGHDT and YNNKEL (reference sequence). Trimming pared 4 bases from V and 2 bases from J, leaving 5 bases between. The CDR3 consists of 12 residues.

This clone is a singleton in its sample. V is TRBV4-1 and J is TRBJ1-1; tentatively, D is TRBD1 (5 bases). Germline lookup yields CDR1 MGHRA and CDR2 YSYEKL. CDR3 length: 16 amino acids. Between the trimmed V and J ends, which lost 0 bases and 5 bases, there was a span of 16 bases. In nucleotides, the CDR3 is TGCGCCAGCAGCCAAGAGGAGGGGCTAAGAGGGACTGAAGCTTTCTTT. Its protein is CASSQEEGLRGTEAFF.

This rearrangement joins TRBV4-1 to TRBJ2-2, with 8 bases matching TRBD1. V lost 1 base, J lost 5 bases, and 12 bases stayed unmatched. The CDR3 is 18 residues long. Per germline, CDR1 MGHRA and CDR2 YSYEKL. The CDR3 region has the DNA TGCGCCAGCAGCCAAGGACAGGGGCGTTTACTGTGGACCGGGGAGCTGTTTTTT. This encodes CASSQGQGRLLWTGELFF.

The chain combines TRBV2 with TRBJ1-6; no clear D gene. V lost 4 bases, J lost 7 bases, and 11 bases lay in between. This CDR3 has 14 residues. The germline gives CDR1 SNHLY, CDR2 FYNNEI. CDR3 region: CASSAGRSNSPLHF. CDR3 DNA sequence: TGTGCCAGCAGTGCAGGAAGAAGCAATTCACCCCTCCACTTT. Looking up the rest from reference TRBV2 and TRBJ1-6 gives the full variable domain: EPEVTQTPSHQVTQMGQEVILRCVPISNHLYFYWYRQILGQKVEFLVSFYNNEISEKSEIFDDQFSVERPDGSNFTLKIRSTKLEDSAMYFCASSAGRSNSPLHFGNGTRLTVT.

This clone was counted once. The rearrangement joins TRBV5-6 to TRBJ2-3; possible D gene TRBD2, 5 bases. Trimming stripped 4 bases from V and 4 bases from J, with 16 bases between. The CDR3 length is 15 residues. The germline V gene encodes CDR1 SGHDT and CDR2 YYEEEE. The CDR3 loop is CASSPRATRADTQYF. CDR3 nucleotides: TGTGCCAGCAGCCCACGCGCTACGAGGGCAGATACGCAGTATTTT.

This clone appeared a few times. This chain connects TRBV7-9 to TRBJ1-2, with a weak D call TRBD1 (6 bases). Trimming took 5 bases from V and 2 from J, leaving 12 bases between them. The CDR3 consists of 14 residues. Germline values: CDR1 SEHNR, CDR2 FQNEAQ (reference sequence). The CDR3: CASSPRTENYGYTF. Here the CDR3 DNA reads TGTGCCAGCAGCCCCCGGACAGAGAACTATGGCTACACCTTC.

This clone was seen a few times. This chain joins TRBV4-1 and TRBJ1-5, with 7 bases fitting TRBD1. CDR3 length: 16 amino acids. Germline CDR1 MGHRA, CDR2 YSYEKL. The V and J ends lost 5 bases and 6 bases, in that order; junction bases with no gene match: 13. For the CDR3, the DNA is TGCGCCAGCAGCACACTAGAGAGGGGGCTCGGTCAGCCCCAGCATTTT. Translating it yields CASSTLERGLGQPQHF.

This clone was seen a single time. The gene calls are TRBV7-8 and TRBJ1-5; possible D gene TRBD1, 6 bases. Germline V CDR1 and CDR2: SGHVS, FQNEAQ. Deletions cut 5 bases from V and 3 bases from J, with 14 bases between. This CDR3 region has 15 residues. In DNA form, the CDR3 reads TGTGCCAGCAGCCTCTCGGACAGCACCAATCAGCCCCAGCATTTT. It specifies CASSLSDSTNQPQHF. The full variable domain, completed using reference TRBV7-8 and TRBJ1-5, is GAGVSQSPRYKVAKRGQDVALRCDPISGHVSLFWYQQALGQGPEFLTYFQNEAQLDKSGLPSDRFFAERPEGSVSTLKIQRTQQEDSAVYLCASSLSDSTNQPQHFGDGTRLSIL.